This T cell receptor beta chain was identified in a study of OX40 agonist ivuxolimab in advanced cancers. Looking at the study overall: Clinicians treated patients with ivuxolimab, an agonistic anti-OX40 (CD134) antibody. Three patients, one with hepatocellular carcinoma and two with cutaneous melanoma, achieved partial responses.

This CDR3 is 12 amino acids long. Trimming pared 3 bases from V and 8 bases from J, leaving 9 bases between. Germline V gives CDR1 SGDLS, CDR2 YYNGEE. TCRdb's table, derived via immunoSEQ multiplex PCR, lists solely in-frame clones and lacks some. The sample shows roughly 69,000 clones, about 90% of them seen only once. Study-wide results and caveats: The study found that CD8+ T cells averaged more expanded clones than CD4+.

In regard to this clone: Its matching antigen is unknown.

The material sequenced was CD4+ or CD8+ T cells sorted from blood, taken in a trial of the OX40 agonist ivuxolimab. The V gene is TRBV9, the J gene TRBJ2-1; D is ambiguous. This receptor was obtained from an adult with an advanced solid tumor such as melanoma, head and neck, liver or kidney cancer. The CDR3 DNA reads as TGTGCCAGCAGCGACCCTAGGGATGAGCAGTTCTTC. Its protein is CASSDPRDEQFF.